This passage covers 20 T cell receptor beta chains from one sample sequenced in a study of CD8+ T cells in alopecia areata. In each case, RNA was isolated and then reverse transcribed into cDNA as the sequencing template. Clones were sequenced by immunoSEQ multiplex PCR, and TCRdb holds only the in-frame ones, with some missing. Of about 250,000 clones listed, approximately 60% were seen once; the top ten hold 0.75% to 0.95%. Noted treatment: oral pan-JAK inhibitor, 5-10 mg twice daily. The sample was CD4+ T cells sorted from blood, taken around week 53, from a patient treated with tofacitinib. These receptors were collected from a human donor with alopecia areata.

V and J are TRBV5-1 and TRBJ2-1, with 11 bases lining up with TRBD2. Germline trimming cut 2 bases from V and 4 bases from J; bases unmatched to any gene: 2. The germline V gene encodes CDR1 SGHRS and CDR2 YFSETQ. This CDR3 comprises 15 residues. The CDR3 region is CASSFSSGGYNEQFF. CDR3 DNA: TGCGCCAGCAGCTTCTCTAGCGGGGGGTACAATGAGCAGTTCTTC.

This chain links TRBV5-4 with TRBJ1-2; 7 bases align to TRBD1. The CDR3 runs to 15 residues. CDR1 is SGHNT, CDR2 YYREEE, per germline (reference sequence). V shed 3 bases, J shed 0 bases, and the junction held 5 bases outside the gene matches. The CDR3, as DNA: TGTGCCAGCAGCTCCGGGACAGAAGCTAACTATGGCTACACCTTC. This encodes CASSSGTEANYGYTF.

This clone was observed a few times. The J gene is TRBJ1-3, the V gene TRBV7-9; D unclear. Looked up from germline, CDR1 is SEHNR and CDR2 is FQNEAQ (reference sequence). Trimming removed 2 bases at V and 8 bases at J, with 10 bases between. The CDR3 totals 13 residues. The CDR3 DNA follows: TGTGCCAGCAGCTTAAGGGCCGAGCACACCATATATTTT. Translation gives CASSLRAEHTIYF.

The rearrangement links TRBV7-8 to TRBJ1-1, with D maybe TRBD1 (5 bases). With 4 bases removed from V and 0 bases from J, the gap between germline ends came to 15 bases. The germline V gene encodes CDR1 SGHVS and CDR2 FQNEAQ. The CDR3 sequence is 16 residues long. The CDR3 loop is CASSSLSGRVNTEAFF. As DNA, the CDR3 is TGTGCCAGCAGCTCTCTAAGCGGCAGGGTGAACACTGAAGCTTTCTTT.

This clone showed up just a few times. The rearrangement joins TRBV4-3 to TRBJ1-4, with 9 bases lining up with TRBD1. V gave up 0 bases and J gave up 6 bases; unmatched junction bases: 5. The germline V gene has CDR1 LGHNA and CDR2 YSLEER. This CDR3 has 16 residues. DNA of the CDR3: TGCGCCAGCAGCCAAGATCGAGGGACAGGGTATGAAAAACTGTTTTTT. Protein product: CASSQDRGTGYEKLFF.

V usage is TRBV6-5 and J usage is TRBJ1-2; 9 positions agree with TRBD1. V dropped 6 bases and J dropped 8; count of bases not matched to a gene: 13. This CDR3 region has 15 residues. Germline V CDR1 and CDR2: MNHEY, SVGAGI. The DNA of the CDR3 is TGTGCCAGCAGAAGGACTTTTGGGACAGGGTCAGGCTACACCTTC. Translation gives CASRRTFGTGSGYTF.

This clone was seen a few times. The chain joins TRBV29-1 to TRBJ1-1, with D unresolved. CDR3 length: 12 amino acids. The ends were cut back, 7 bases at V and 3 bases at J, with 12 bases in the middle. Looked up from germline, CDR1 is SQVTM and CDR2 is ANQGSEA. The CDR3 DNA reads TGCAGCGGCCGAATAATCCACACTGAAGCTTTCTTT. Protein: CSGRIIHTEAFF.

This clone was detected a few times. The chain employs TRBV6-5 and TRBJ2-5; 8 bases map to TRBD1. V lost 6 bases, J lost 4 bases, and 10 bases stayed unmatched. There are 15 residues in the CDR3. The germline CDR1 and CDR2 sequences are MNHEY and SVGAGI. The CDR3 loop reads CASSSPFRGRETQYF. DNA of the CDR3: TGTGCCAGCAGCTCTCCTTTCAGGGGGCGAGAGACCCAGTACTTC.

CDR3 DNA: TGTGCCTGGAGGCCGACCTCGGGACGGTATAATTCACCCCTCCACTTT. Translated: CAWRPTSGRYNSPLHF. The rearrangement links TRBV30 to TRBJ1-6; D possibly corresponds to TRBD1 (5 bases). V dropped 3 bases and J dropped 4 bases, with 16 bases sitting between them. This CDR3 region has 16 residues. In germline, CDR1 is GTSNPN, CDR2 SVGIG (reference sequence).

This clone appeared a single time. The gene calls are TRBV30 and TRBJ2-2, with D possibly being TRBD1 (7 bases). V lost 1 base and J 4 bases, leaving 10 bases between the germline ends. CDR3 length equals 14 residues. In germline, CDR1 is GTSNPN, CDR2 SVGIG (reference sequence). CDR3 in DNA: TGTGCCTGGAGTGGGCAGGGGGGCACCGGGGAGCTGTTTTTT. Translating gives CAWSGQGGTGELFF.

The rearrangement joins TRBV6-5 to TRBJ2-2; 7 bases map to TRBD1. CDR1 MNHEY and CDR2 SVGAGI come from the germline V gene. V shed 6 bases, J shed 0 bases, and the junction held 4 bases outside the gene matches. This CDR3 spans 15 amino acids. The CDR3 DNA reads TGTGCCAGCAGCCCGACAGGGTCGAACACCGGGGAGCTGTTTTTT. It translates to CASSPTGSNTGELFF.

This clone was seen more than once but under ten times. The V call is TRBV7-9, the J call TRBJ1-2, with D hard to call. This CDR3 has 14 amino acids. The V end lost 1 base, the J end lost 0 bases, and 6 bases lay between the germline ends. The germline CDR1 and CDR2 sequences are SEHNR and FQNEAQ (reference sequence). CDR3 region: CASSLDGTNYGYTF. CDR3 bases: TGTGCCAGCAGCTTAGACGGGACTAACTATGGCTACACCTTC.

The chain combines TRBV27 with TRBJ1-5, with a weak D call TRBD1 (5 bases). Trimming stripped 4 bases from V and 6 bases from J, with 16 bases between. The CDR3 is 15 amino acids. Germline CDR1 is MNHEY and CDR2 is SMNVEV (reference sequence). The CDR3 loop reads CASSWGGTVGQPQHF. The CDR3 DNA follows: TGTGCCAGCAGTTGGGGAGGGACGGTGGGTCAGCCCCAGCATTTT.

The rearrangement uses TRBV27 and TRBJ2-7, with unresolved D. CDR1 MNHEY and CDR2 SMNVEV come from the germline V gene (reference sequence). Trimming shortened V by 2 bases and J by 6 bases, and 14 bases separated the two germline ends. There are 14 residues in the CDR3. DNA for the CDR3: TGTGCCAGCAGTTTACGTCCCAGGACCATCGAGCAGTACTTC. Protein: CASSLRPRTIEQYF.

This clone was recorded once. The CDR3 is CSVGASGGRTDTQYF. The CDR3 nucleotides are TGCAGCGTTGGGGCTAGCGGGGGGCGCACAGATACGCAGTATTTT. The rearrangement uses TRBV29-1 and TRBJ2-3; 11 positions match TRBD2. There are 15 residues in the CDR3. Germline V CDR1 and CDR2: SQVTM, ANQGSEA. V shed 4 bases and J 1 base; nucleotides not matched to a gene: 4.

The chain combines TRBV30 with TRBJ2-7; maybe TRBD1 (6 bases). The CDR3 contains 15 residues. The V end lost 4 bases, the J end lost 3 bases, and 19 bases lay between the germline ends. Germline V gene sequence: CDR1 GTSNPN, CDR2 SVGIG (reference sequence). CDR3 DNA sequence: TGTGCCTGGACCCTAGGCCAGGGGACAAACTACGAGCAGTACTTC. Amino acids: CAWTLGQGTNYEQYF.

The genes are TRBV9 and TRBJ2-5; TRBD1 agrees at 7 bases. The J segment lost 7 bases and the V segment lost 3 bases, leaving 6 bases of the junction unmatched. The CDR3 length is 13 residues. Germline V gives CDR1 SGDLS, CDR2 YYNGEE. This CDR3 reads CASSGTGVGTQYF. DNA of the CDR3: TGTGCCAGCAGCGGAACAGGGGTCGGGACCCAGTACTTC.

The chain uses TRBV6-5 and TRBJ1-2; tentatively, D is TRBD1 (5 bases). V lost 7 bases to trimming and J lost 2 bases, with 8 bases between them. Germline-derived CDR1 and CDR2 are MNHEY and SVGAGI. This CDR3 spans 12 amino acids. CDR3 in DNA: TGTGCCAGCACAGGGACGAACTATGGCTACACCTTC. Translating it yields CASTGTNYGYTF.

The chain is built from TRBV11-2 and TRBJ2-5; no definite D call. Deletions cut 3 bases from V and 5 bases from J, with 7 bases between. This CDR3 is 12 amino acids long. Germline CDR1 SGHAT, CDR2 FQNNGV. The CDR3 DNA reads as TGTGCCAGCAGCTTGGGGTCGGAGACCCAGTACTTC. It translates to CASSLGSETQYF.

The V and J genes are TRBV6-6 and TRBJ2-7; D not certain. Trimming removed 4 bases from V and 9 bases from J, with 16 bases in between. Germline CDR1 MNHNY, CDR2 SVGAGI (reference sequence). The CDR3 length is 13 residues. The CDR3: CASSFSSGLWQYF. The CDR3 bases are TGTGCCAGCAGTTTTTCTTCAGGATTATGGCAGTACTTC.